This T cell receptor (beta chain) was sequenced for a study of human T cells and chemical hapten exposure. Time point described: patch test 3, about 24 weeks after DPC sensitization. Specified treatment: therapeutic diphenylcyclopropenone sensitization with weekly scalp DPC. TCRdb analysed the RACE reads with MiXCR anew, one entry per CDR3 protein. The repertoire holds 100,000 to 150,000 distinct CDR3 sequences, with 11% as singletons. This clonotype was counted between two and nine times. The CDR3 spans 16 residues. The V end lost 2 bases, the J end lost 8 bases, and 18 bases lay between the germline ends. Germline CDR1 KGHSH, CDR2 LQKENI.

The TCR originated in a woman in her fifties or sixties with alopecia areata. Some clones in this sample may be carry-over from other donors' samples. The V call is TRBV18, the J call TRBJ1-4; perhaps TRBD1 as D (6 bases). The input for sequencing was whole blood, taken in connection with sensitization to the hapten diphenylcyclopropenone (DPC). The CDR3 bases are TGTGCCAGCTCACCAATGTCGGGGGCGCTGAGAGAAAAACTGTTTTTT. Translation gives CASSPMSGALREKLFF.